The rows below give T cell receptor beta chains drawn from one sample of a study of human T cells and chemical hapten exposure. TCRdb re-analysed the RACE reads in MiXCR, keeping a single row per CDR3 protein. The sample records over 35,000 distinct CDR3 sequences, around 9% being singletons. Sequenced here: whole blood, sampled in connection with sensitization to the hapten diphenylcyclopropenone (DPC). The receptors originated from a woman in her 40s with alopecia areata. Some clones in this sample may be carry-over from other donors' samples. Both conserved end residues are trimmed from each CDR3. Fields, in order: J gene, clone size, V gene, CDR3 protein. Clone size is given for some rows only: seen once, a few or many times, or a class if the clone is expanded.

J: TRBJ1-1; size: .; V: TRBV7-9; CDR3: ASSLGYDRGLTNTEAF
J: TRBJ1-2; size: .; V: TRBV20-1; CDR3: SARVPGQGNYGYT
J: TRBJ2-7; size: many; V: TRBV5-1; CDR3: ASSPGLTYEQY
J: TRBJ1-4; size: few; V: TRBV6-6; CDR3: ASSYSDEKLF
J: TRBJ2-7; size: .; V: TRBV2; CDR3: ASTPLSVSYEQY
J: TRBJ2-2; size: many; V: TRBV5-4; CDR3: ASRRQGGTGELF
J: TRBJ1-1; size: .; V: TRBV3-1; CDR3: ASSQGAGMNTEAF
J: TRBJ1-1; size: many; V: TRBV5-1; CDR3: ASSTDTTNRVTEAF
J: TRBJ1-1; size: few; V: TRBV4-1; CDR3: ASSQEGAVNTEAF
J: TRBJ2-5; size: many; V: TRBV7-3; CDR3: ASSLDRESDQY
J: TRBJ2-7; size: many; V: TRBV7-6; CDR3: ASSSGTTSHEQY
J: TRBJ2-7; size: once; V: TRBV28; CDR3: ACQGATSYEQY
J: TRBJ2-1; size: many; V: TRBV11-2; CDR3: ASSLVSFSDYNEQF
J: TRBJ2-2; size: .; V: TRBV5-1; CDR3: ASSLTGQGAGELF
J: TRBJ2-1; size: many; V: TRBV11-2; CDR3: ASSLDRGKQF
J: TRBJ2-7; size: many; V: TRBV6-5; CDR3: ASSSTPNYEQY
J: TRBJ1-1; size: many; V: TRBV27; CDR3: ASSFGPGRINTEAF
J: TRBJ1-6; size: many; V: TRBV7-2; CDR3: ASSLDRGANSPLH
J: TRBJ2-5; size: many; V: TRBV7-6; CDR3: ASSLAGTGNQETQY
J: TRBJ1-3; size: many; V: TRBV7-9; CDR3: ASSLEASLAGNTIY
J: TRBJ2-2; size: many; V: TRBV6-1; CDR3: ASSELAGNTGELF
J: TRBJ2-1; size: many; V: TRBV4-2; CDR3: ASSLYSGGYNEQF
J: TRBJ1-5; size: .; V: TRBV5-5; CDR3: ASSTPGSNQPQH
J: TRBJ2-3; size: many; V: TRBV5-4; CDR3: ASSLMEQRGTDTQY
J: TRBJ2-7; size: many; V: TRBV29-1; CDR3: SVGQGVSYEQY
J: TRBJ2-7; size: many; V: TRBV29-1; CDR3: SVMGTGMPYEQY
J: TRBJ2-5; size: many; V: TRBV20-1; CDR3: SAQRGGLRETQY
J: TRBJ2-1; size: many; V: TRBV5-1; CDR3: ASSPGTGAYNEQF
J: TRBJ1-2; size: many; V: TRBV7-2; CDR3: ASSLGDRGSYGYT
J: TRBJ1-4; size: many; V: TRBV21-1; CDR3: ASSKKGQANPGLGKHEKLF
J: TRBJ1-1; size: many; V: TRBV2; CDR3: ASSVDGMNTEAF
J: TRBJ2-1; size: many; V: TRBV19; CDR3: ASSMVRGSYNEQF
J: TRBJ2-1; size: many; V: TRBV3-1; CDR3: ASSQVKGLGYNEQF
J: TRBJ2-2; size: .; V: TRBV7-9; CDR3: ASSPGELF
J: TRBJ2-2; size: many; V: TRBV27; CDR3: ASSLEAGGPRTGELF
J: TRBJ2-5; size: many; V: TRBV5-1; CDR3: ASSLVGKRQDGQETQY
J: TRBJ2-7; size: few; V: TRBV6-2/TRBV6-3; CDR3: ASSWGAESYEQY
J: TRBJ2-7; size: .; V: TRBV11-2; CDR3: ASSLVWRIAGYEQY
J: TRBJ2-2; size: .; V: TRBV2; CDR3: ASNAGELF
J: TRBJ1-1; size: many; V: TRBV29-1; CDR3: SVKDRSNTEAF
J: TRBJ1-3; size: many; V: TRBV5-4; CDR3: ASRRGQGLVTIY
J: TRBJ1-2; size: many; V: TRBV7-2; CDR3: ASSPRTDGYT
J: TRBJ2-7; size: many; V: TRBV2; CDR3: ASSGGSYEQY
J: TRBJ2-7; size: many; V: TRBV7-8; CDR3: ASSPGAREY
J: TRBJ1-5; size: many; V: TRBV24-1; CDR3: ATSAGTGDSNQPQH
J: TRBJ2-7; size: .; V: TRBV9; CDR3: ASSVEGTPYEQY